This TCR beta chain was sequenced during a study of shared clonotypes between healthy human individuals. Germline CDR1 and CDR2: SGHRS and YFSETQ. There are 14 residues in the CDR3. V was cut by 6 bases and J by 5 bases, with 18 bases left in between. Here immunoSEQ multiplex PCR was the method, and the copy in TCRdb shows in-frame clones only, minus some. The table records roughly 1 million clones, approximately 80% of them present only once. This sequence was found in a man aged 18 to 29 in good health. Some clones in this sample may be carry-over from other donors' samples. The chain uses TRBV5-1 and TRBJ2-7, with D perhaps matching TRBD1 (7 bases). The source material was memory CD4+ T cells from PBMCs. The subset was: CD45RA-negative fraction. CDR3 coding DNA: TGCGCCAGCAAGAGGACAACAGGGGAGGACGAGCAGTACTTC. Encoded protein: CASKRTTGEDEQYF.